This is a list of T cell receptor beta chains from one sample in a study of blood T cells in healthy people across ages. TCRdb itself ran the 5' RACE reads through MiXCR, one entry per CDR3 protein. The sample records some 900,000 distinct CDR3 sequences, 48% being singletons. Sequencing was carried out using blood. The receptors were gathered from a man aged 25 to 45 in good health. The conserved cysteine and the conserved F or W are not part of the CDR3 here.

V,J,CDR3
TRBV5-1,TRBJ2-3,ASGEGTEADTQY
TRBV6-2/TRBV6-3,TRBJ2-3,ASSPGTTTDTQY
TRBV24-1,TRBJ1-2,ATSAGFGGVGGYT
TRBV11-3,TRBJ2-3,ASSLRGTPSTDTQY
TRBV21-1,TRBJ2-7,ASSKVGAGPSEQY
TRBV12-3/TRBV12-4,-,ASSLLTGANEQY
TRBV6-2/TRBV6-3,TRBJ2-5,ASNKGQLAGVEETQY
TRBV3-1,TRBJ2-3,ASSQAYGSGGDTQY
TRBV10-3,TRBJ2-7,AISESTSSPMERGPALEQY
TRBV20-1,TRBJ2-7,SASSASGTSSYEQY
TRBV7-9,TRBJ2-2,ASSFRGGARTGSLF
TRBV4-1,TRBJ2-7,ASSQEGGFYYEQY
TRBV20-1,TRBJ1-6,SARPGVPYNSPLH
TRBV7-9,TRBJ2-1,ASSLVGGINEQF
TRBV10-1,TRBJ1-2,ASSERTGPIDYGYT
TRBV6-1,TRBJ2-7,ASSEVGGSGYEQY
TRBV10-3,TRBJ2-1,AISESQGHEQF
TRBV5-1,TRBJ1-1,ASSFGDSEAF
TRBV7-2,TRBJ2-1,ASSLVSSGGLNEQF
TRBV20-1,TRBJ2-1,GAPTGVGSYNEQF
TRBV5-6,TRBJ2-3,ASSSPGEADTQY
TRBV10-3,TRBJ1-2,AIRTSPGQTYGYT
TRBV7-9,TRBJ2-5,ASSFDPSGGIPQETQY
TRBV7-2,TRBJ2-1,ASSSRQGYNEQF
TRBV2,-,ASNTGTGIYEQY
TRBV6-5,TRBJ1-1,ASSYSDREESEAF
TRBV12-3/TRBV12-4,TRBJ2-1,ASSYNTGLSEQF
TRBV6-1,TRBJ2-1,ASSDTPGLAGGKYNEQF
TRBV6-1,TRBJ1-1,ASTLSGNTEAF
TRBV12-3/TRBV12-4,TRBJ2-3,ASSPGDSLTALDTQY
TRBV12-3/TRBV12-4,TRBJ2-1,ASSPLTGARNEQF
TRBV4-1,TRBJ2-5,ASSQDEEGSETQY
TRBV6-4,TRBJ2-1,ASSDGVGLGEQF
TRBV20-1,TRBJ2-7,SARDLRGLPYEQY
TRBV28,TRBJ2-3,ASGEAGGTTDTQY
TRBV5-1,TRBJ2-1,ASSSGGRQANEQF
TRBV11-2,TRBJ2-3,ASSPPRASGGSDTQY
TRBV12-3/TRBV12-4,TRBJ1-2,AGSPDIGYT
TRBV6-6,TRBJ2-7,ASSIQGSSAYEQY
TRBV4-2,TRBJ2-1,ASSQDPSGVYNEQF
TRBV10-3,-,AITESGQGYEQY
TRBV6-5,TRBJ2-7,ASSYAPQGGYEQY